This T cell receptor beta chain was identified during a study of blood T cell repertoires in COVID-19. Study at large: Both acute and convalescent COVID-19 samples were obtained from the United States, Italy and Spain. Sample material is recorded as cDNA or gDNA derived from T cells, B-cell-depleted T cells, or PBMCs.

This CDR3 region has 15 residues. Trimming pared 5 bases from V and 0 bases from J, leaving 13 bases between. Germline CDR1 and CDR2: SGHTA and FQGNSA. Original handling: Amplification with reference gene primers provided the estimates of nucleated cell counts. Sequencing used immunoSEQ multiplex PCR; TCRdb keeps in-frame clones, though not all of them. The D gene and trimming were derived from the DNA, and the V and J assignments and clone size from that table. Of 380,000 or so clones listed, roughly 90% were seen once; the top ten hold more than 0.95%. The chain has TRBV7-2 and TRBJ1-1, with D possibly TRBD1 on 6 matching bases. The sample comprised peripheral blood. The clonotype comes from a man between 35 and 55 years old with acute or convalescent COVID-19. CDR3 nucleotides: TGTGCCAGCAGCACGAAGAGGGGGATGAACACTGAAGCTTTCTTT. Translation: CASSTKRGMNTEAFF.